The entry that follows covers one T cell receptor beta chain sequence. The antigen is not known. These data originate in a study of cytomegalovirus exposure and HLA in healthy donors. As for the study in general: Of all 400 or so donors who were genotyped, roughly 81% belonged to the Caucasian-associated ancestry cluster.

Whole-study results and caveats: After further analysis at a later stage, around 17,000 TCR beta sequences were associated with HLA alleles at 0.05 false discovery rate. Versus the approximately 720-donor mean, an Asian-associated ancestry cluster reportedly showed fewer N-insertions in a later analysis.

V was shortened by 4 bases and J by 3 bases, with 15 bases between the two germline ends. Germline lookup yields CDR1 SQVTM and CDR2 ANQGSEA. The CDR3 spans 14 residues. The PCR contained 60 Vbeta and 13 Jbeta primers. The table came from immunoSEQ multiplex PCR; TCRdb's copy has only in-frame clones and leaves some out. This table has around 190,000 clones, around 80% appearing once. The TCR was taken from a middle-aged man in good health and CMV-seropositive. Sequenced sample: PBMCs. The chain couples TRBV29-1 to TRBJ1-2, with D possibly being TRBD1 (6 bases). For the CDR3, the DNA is TGCAGCGTTGGGGGAGGGGGGCTTTACTATGGCTACACCTTC. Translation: CSVGGGGLYYGYTF.